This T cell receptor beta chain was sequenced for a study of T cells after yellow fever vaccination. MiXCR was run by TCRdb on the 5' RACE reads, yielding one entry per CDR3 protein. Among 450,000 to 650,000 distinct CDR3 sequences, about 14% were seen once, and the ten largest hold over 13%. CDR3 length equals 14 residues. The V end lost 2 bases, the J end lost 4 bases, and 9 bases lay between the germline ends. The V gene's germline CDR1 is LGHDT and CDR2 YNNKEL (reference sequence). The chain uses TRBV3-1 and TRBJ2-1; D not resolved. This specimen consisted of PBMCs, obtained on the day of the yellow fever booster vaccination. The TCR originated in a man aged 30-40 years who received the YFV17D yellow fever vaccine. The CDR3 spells CASSQISGYNEQFF. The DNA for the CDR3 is TGTGCCAGCAGCCAAATTTCTGGATACAATGAGCAGTTCTTC.